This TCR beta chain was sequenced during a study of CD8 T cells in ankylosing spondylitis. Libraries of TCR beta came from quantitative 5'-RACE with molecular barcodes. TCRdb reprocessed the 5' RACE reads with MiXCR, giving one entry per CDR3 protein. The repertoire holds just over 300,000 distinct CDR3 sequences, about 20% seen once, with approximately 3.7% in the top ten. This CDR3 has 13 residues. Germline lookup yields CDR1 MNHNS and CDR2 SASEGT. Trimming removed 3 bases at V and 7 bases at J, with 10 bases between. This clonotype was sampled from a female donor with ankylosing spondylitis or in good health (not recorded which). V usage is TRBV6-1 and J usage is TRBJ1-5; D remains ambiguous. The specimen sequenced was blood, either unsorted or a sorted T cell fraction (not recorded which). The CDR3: CASSDMMGQPQHF. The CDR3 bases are TGTGCCAGCAGTGATATGATGGGACAGCCCCAGCATTTT.